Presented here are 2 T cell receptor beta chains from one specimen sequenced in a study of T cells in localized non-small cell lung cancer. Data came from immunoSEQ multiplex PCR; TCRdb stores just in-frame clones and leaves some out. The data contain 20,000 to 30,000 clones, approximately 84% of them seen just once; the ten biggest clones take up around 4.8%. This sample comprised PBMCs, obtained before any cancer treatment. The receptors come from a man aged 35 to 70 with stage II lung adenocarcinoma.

CDR3: CASSGTGFYEQYF. In nucleotides, the CDR3 is TGTGCCAGCAGTGGGACAGGGTTTTACGAGCAGTACTTC. The gene calls are TRBV6-5 and TRBJ2-7; 9 bases fit TRBD1. This CDR3 comprises 13 residues. The V segment lost 5 bases and the J segment 4 bases; nucleotides outside the gene matches: 3. Germline V gives CDR1 MNHEY, CDR2 SVGAGI.

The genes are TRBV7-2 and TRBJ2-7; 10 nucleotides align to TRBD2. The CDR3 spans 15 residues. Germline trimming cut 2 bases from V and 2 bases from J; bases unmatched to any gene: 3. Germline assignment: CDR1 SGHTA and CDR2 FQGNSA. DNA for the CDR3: TGTGCCAGCAGCTTAAACAGCGGGGGGGCCTACGAGCAGTACTTC. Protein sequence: CASSLNSGGAYEQYF.